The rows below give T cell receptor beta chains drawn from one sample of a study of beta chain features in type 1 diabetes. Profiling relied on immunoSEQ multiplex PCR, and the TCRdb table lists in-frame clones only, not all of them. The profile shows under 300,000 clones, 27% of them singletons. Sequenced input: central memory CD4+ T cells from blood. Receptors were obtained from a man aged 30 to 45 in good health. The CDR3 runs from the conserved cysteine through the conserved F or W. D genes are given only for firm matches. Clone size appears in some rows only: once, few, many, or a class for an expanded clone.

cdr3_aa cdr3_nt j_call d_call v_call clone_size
CASCDRAGSNQPQHF TGTGCCAGCTGCGATAGGGCTGGTAGCAATCAGCCCCAGCATTTT TRBJ1-5 - TRBV27 -
CASSPWGYNEQFF TGTGCCAGCAGCCCATGGGGGTACAATGAGCAGTTCTTC TRBJ2-1 - TRBV7-2 -
CASTRQGFGNTIYF TGTGCCAGCACCAGACAGGGGTTTGGAAACACCATATATTTT TRBJ1-3 TRBD1 TRBV5-6 -
CASSYGRGIKNIQYF TGTGCCAGCAGTTACGGTAGGGGTATCAAAAACATTCAGTACTTC TRBJ2-4 - TRBV6-5 -
CASSEGLRGTEAFF TGTGCCAGCAGTGAAGGGTTGAGGGGCACTGAAGCTTTCTTT TRBJ1-1 - TRBV2 -
CATSRDGTASYEQYF TGTGCCACCAGCCGAGACGGGACAGCGTCCTACGAGCAGTACTTC TRBJ2-7 TRBD1 TRBV15 once
CASSPTRGQGSEQYF TGTGCCAGCAGCCCAACTAGAGGCCAGGGGAGCGAGCAGTACTTC TRBJ2-7 - TRBV7-9 -
CASSVAGTGETQYF TGTGCCAGCAGTGTTGCAGGGACCGGGGAGACCCAGTACTTC TRBJ2-5 - TRBV2 -
CASSQTASYEQYF TGTGCCAGCAGCCAGACAGCGTCCTACGAGCAGTACTTC TRBJ2-7 - TRBV7-2 few
CASSYVAGSTDTQYF TGTGCCAGCAGCTACGTAGCGGGAAGCACAGATACGCAGTATTTT TRBJ2-3 TRBD2 TRBV7-2 few
CASSHSYEQYF TGTGCCAGCAGCCATTCCTACGAGCAGTACTTC TRBJ2-7 - TRBV7-7 many
CASRGDSQPNTEAFF TGCGCCAGCAGAGGGGACAGCCAGCCGAACACTGAAGCTTTCTTT TRBJ1-1 TRBD1 TRBV5-1 few
CAARGGAGYTF TGTGCCGCCCGAGGCGGGGCTGGCTACACCTTC TRBJ1-2 - TRBV30 many
CSVEAPGQGEETQYF TGCAGCGTTGAAGCGCCGGGACAGGGGGAAGAGACCCAGTACTTC TRBJ2-5 TRBD1 TRBV29-1 few
CASSSRKTQYF TGTGCCAGCAGCTCCCGGAAGACCCAGTACTTC TRBJ2-5 - TRBV5-8 few
CSVARPGGRNEQFF TGCAGCGTTGCACGACCGGGGGGGCGAAATGAGCAGTTCTTC TRBJ2-1 TRBD2 TRBV29-1 -
CASSLFTGQGASYEQYF TGTGCCAGCAGCCTCTTTACCGGACAGGGGGCCTCCTACGAGCAGTACTTC TRBJ2-7 TRBD1 TRBV14 few
CASSQGVAVYEQFF TGCGCCAGCAGCCAAGGAGTTGCAGTGTATGAGCAGTTCTTC TRBJ2-1 - TRBV4-1 -
CASSLGTGPRGYTF TGTGCCAGCTCACTCGGGACAGGCCCACGGGGCTACACCTTC TRBJ1-2 TRBD1 TRBV18 many
CASSLGQTNSPLHF TGCGCCAGCAGCTTGGGACAGACTAATTCACCCCTCCACTTT TRBJ1-6 - TRBV5-1 -
CAIKIRQSEGYTF TGTGCCATCAAAATCAGACAGTCGGAGGGCTACACCTTC TRBJ1-2 - TRBV10-3 -
CASSGRDNYEQYF TGTGCCAGCAGCGGCAGGGACAACTACGAGCAGTACTTC TRBJ2-7 - TRBV9 few
CASNSGLGETQYF TGTGCCAGCAATAGCGGGTTGGGAGAGACCCAGTACTTC TRBJ2-5 TRBD2 TRBV2 -
CASSDSAYEQYF TGTGCCAGCTCGGACAGCGCCTACGAGCAGTACTTC TRBJ2-7 - TRBV18 few
CASSPAGTQYF TGTGCCAGCAGCCCAGCGGGGACCCAGTACTTC TRBJ2-5 - TRBV7-2 once
CASSPAGTENYEQYF TGTGCCAGCAGTCCTGCCGGGACTGAAAACTACGAGCAGTACTTC TRBJ2-7 - TRBV28 few
CSVTGGGEQYF TGCAGTGTGACAGGGGGCGGCGAGCAGTACTTC TRBJ2-7 TRBD1 TRBV20-1 few
CASSTGYSGSGSDTQYF TGTGCCAGCTCGACCGGGTATAGCGGGAGTGGCTCAGATACGCAGTATTTT TRBJ2-3 TRBD2 TRBV7-9 few
CASSPQGASTDTQYF TGTGCCAGCAGTCCTCAAGGAGCTAGCACAGATACGCAGTATTTT TRBJ2-3 - TRBV6-5 -
CASTPRGLLNEQFF TGTGCCAGTACCCCGAGGGGGCTCCTCAATGAGCAGTTCTTC TRBJ2-1 TRBD1 TRBV19 -
CASSLDINYGYTF TGTGCCAGCAGTTTAGACATAAACTATGGCTACACCTTC TRBJ1-2 - TRBV6-5 -
CASSYYNGETQYF TGTGCCAGCAGTTACTACAACGGGGAGACCCAGTACTTC TRBJ2-5 - TRBV6-5 once
CASSAWGTALFQYF TGTGCCAGCAGCGCTTGGGGGACCGCCCTTTTTCAGTATTTT TRBJ2-3 - TRBV9 -
CASSQSHTGSLYNEQFF TGCGCCAGCAGCCAAAGCCATACAGGTTCCCTTTACAATGAGCAGTTCTTC TRBJ2-1 - TRBV4-3 few
CASSSPTGLAGNEQFF TGTGCCAGCAGCTCACCCACCGGACTAGCGGGAAATGAGCAGTTCTTC TRBJ2-1 TRBD2 TRBV7-9 few
CATSASSASSYNEQFF TGTGCCACCAGTGCATCTAGCGCCAGCTCCTACAATGAGCAGTTCTTC TRBJ2-1 - TRBV15 -
CSVRTRTGGNHEQFF TGCAGCGTGAGGACGAGGACAGGGGGCAACCATGAGCAGTTCTTC TRBJ2-1 TRBD1 TRBV29-1 -
CASSDHRQGNYGYTF TGTGCCAGCAGTGACCATAGACAGGGGAACTATGGCTACACCTTC TRBJ1-2 TRBD1 TRBV6-1 -
CASSTGQVNYNEQFF TGTGCCAGCAGCACGGGACAGGTTAACTACAATGAGCAGTTCTTC TRBJ2-1 TRBD1 TRBV5-4 -
CATSREEEAGQFF TGTGCCACCAGCAGAGAAGAAGAGGCTGGGCAGTTCTTC TRBJ2-1 - TRBV15 -
CASSSMVLAKNIQYF TGTGCCAGCAGTTCTATGGTCTTAGCCAAAAACATTCAGTACTTC TRBJ2-4 - TRBV28 -
CASSLRLAGVGGELFF TGTGCCAGCAGCCTGCGACTAGCGGGAGTAGGCGGGGAGCTGTTTTTT TRBJ2-2 TRBD2 TRBV9 few